These 14 T cell receptor beta chains came from one sample sequenced in a study of blood T cells in healthy people across ages. A sample-barcoded 5' primer and a J-beta primer mix were used in a second PCR of about 7 to 12 cycles. Each CDR3 protein is one row after TCRdb ran MiXCR on the 5' RACE reads. The top ten hold roughly 7.7% of the sample, which has more than 1.4 million distinct CDR3 sequences, 42% seen once. The specimen was blood. Receptor source: a woman aged 18-29 years in good health.

About this clonotype itself: The junction shows a germline mismatch at one end, possibly a read error. This chain links TRBV10-3 with TRBJ2-7; possibly TRBD1 for D (5 bases). This CDR3 region has 14 residues. Germline V CDR1 and CDR2: ENHRY, SYGVKD. CDR3 in amino acids: CAISESKGLNEQYF. DNA for the CDR3: TGCGCCATCAGTGAGTCGAAGGGGCTGAACGAGCAGTACTTC.

The J gene is TRBJ2-5, the V gene TRBV3-1; 7 bases match TRBD2. The CDR3 contains 15 residues. V dropped 5 bases and J dropped 11; count of bases not matched to a gene: 17. Germline V gene lookup returns CDR1 LGHDT and CDR2 YNNKEL (reference sequence). The CDR3 DNA reads TGTGCCAGCAGCGGGAGGGAGACTAGACCCAATGAGCAGTACTTC. Translation gives CASSGRETRPNEQYF.

The chain employs TRBV24-1 and TRBJ2-3; no clear D gene. The CDR3 covers 13 residues. Germline V gives CDR1 KGHDR, CDR2 SFDVKD. Between the trimmed V and J ends, which lost 2 bases and 4 bases, there was a span of 6 bases. Here the CDR3 reads CATSDSVPDTQYF. Here the CDR3 DNA reads TGTGCCACCAGTGATTCAGTCCCAGATACGCAGTATTTT.

The chain couples TRBV6-6 to TRBJ1-6, with TRBD1 as a possible D gene (6 bases). This CDR3 spans 16 amino acids. Trimming took 1 base from V and 10 from J, leaving 17 bases between them. The germline gives CDR1 MNHNY, CDR2 SVGAGI (reference sequence). The CDR3 loop is CASSYLTGREGSPLHF. The CDR3 DNA is TGTGCCAGCAGTTACTTGACAGGTCGGGAAGGCTCACCCCTCCACTTT.

The chain employs TRBV3-1 and TRBJ1-6; the D gene is possibly TRBD1 (5 bases). CDR1 is LGHDT and CDR2 is YNNKEL in the germline V gene (reference sequence). This CDR3 comprises 14 residues. Trimming pared 8 bases from V and 5 bases from J, leaving 13 bases between. This CDR3 is CASCPGGDNSPLHF. The CDR3 DNA reads as TGTGCCAGCTGCCCTGGGGGGGATAATTCACCCCTCCACTTT.

This chain links TRBV4-2 with TRBJ2-3; D is undetermined. This CDR3 is built from 16 residues. V lost 1 base to trimming and J lost 2 bases, with 13 bases between them. The germline gives CDR1 LGHNA, CDR2 YNFKEQ. The CDR3 nucleotides are TGTGCCAGCAGCCAAGTGGCGTATGGCTACACAGATACGCAGTATTTT. As protein: CASSQVAYGYTDTQYF.

The chain carries TRBV6-6 and TRBJ1-1, with TRBD1 matching 7 bases. CDR3 length equals 14 residues. V lost 7 bases to trimming and J lost 5 bases; unmatched junction nucleotides: 10. CDR1 is MNHNY, CDR2 SVGAGI, per germline (reference sequence). CDR3 region: CASNPTTGETEAFF. The CDR3 DNA reads as TGTGCCAGCAATCCAACCACAGGGGAAACTGAAGCTTTCTTT.

This clonotype was found a few times. V gene TRBV20-1 combines with J gene TRBJ2-7; no definite D call. Germline V gene data show CDR1 as DFQATT and CDR2 as SNEGSKA (reference sequence). V was shortened by 5 bases and J by 0 bases, with 17 bases between the two germline ends. This CDR3 comprises 15 residues. The CDR3 sequence: CSAVNPTASSYEQYF. CDR3 sequence (DNA): TGCAGTGCTGTGAACCCAACGGCTAGCTCCTACGAGCAGTACTTC.

V and J are TRBV6-5 and TRBJ1-4; TRBD1 matches at 7 bases. The V gene end was trimmed by 6 bases and the J gene end by 8 bases; junction bases not matched to a gene: 3. Per germline, CDR1 MNHEY and CDR2 SVGAGI. The CDR3 sequence is 12 residues long. The CDR3 nucleotides read TGTGCCAGCAGCCAGGACAGGGAAAAACTGTTTTTT. The encoded protein is CASSQDREKLFF.

This chain connects TRBV12-3 or TRBV12-4 to TRBJ2-3; D ambiguous. V lost 3 bases and J lost 4, with 11 bases in between. The CDR3 sequence is 14 residues long. The CDR3 here is CASSFTPPPDTQYF. For the CDR3, the DNA is TGTGCCAGCAGTTTCACCCCCCCACCAGATACGCAGTATTTT.

The chain joins TRBV20-1 to TRBJ2-3, with 9 bases aligning to TRBD1. The CDR3 loop spans 15 amino acids. V lost 6 bases to trimming and J lost 1 base; unmatched junction nucleotides: 8. CDR1 is DFQATT and CDR2 is SNEGSKA in the germline V gene (reference sequence). CDR3 residues: CSALSRDRGTDTQYF. The DNA for the CDR3 is TGCAGTGCCCTAAGTCGGGACAGGGGCACAGATACGCAGTATTTT.

This clonotype showed up just a few times. The V and J genes are TRBV11-2 and TRBJ1-2; D not certain. The length of the CDR3 is 16 residues. The germline CDR1 and CDR2 sequences are SGHAT and FQNNGV. The germline V and J ends were trimmed by 0 bases and 4 bases, with 15 bases remaining between them. Written as DNA, the CDR3 is TGTGCCAGCAGCTTAGATATCCCGGAAACCCTCTATGGCTACACCTTC. Its translation is CASSLDIPETLYGYTF.

Turning to this clonotype: At one end the junction does not follow the germline gene, possibly because of a read error. The chain employs TRBV6-5 and TRBJ2-7; D unresolved. Germline CDR1 and CDR2: MNHEY and SVGAGI. The CDR3 length is 17 residues. CDR3 sequence reads: CASSYRPGADDSYGQYF. As DNA, the CDR3 is TGTGCCAGCAGTTACCGCCCCGGTGCGGACGATTCCTACGGGCAGTACTTC.

The rearrangement joins TRBV2 to TRBJ2-1; D possibly matches TRBD1 or TRBD2 (6 bases each). The CDR3 runs to 11 residues. In germline, CDR1 is SNHLY, CDR2 FYNNEI. V was shortened by 5 bases and J by 13 bases, with 12 bases between the two germline ends. The CDR3 here is CASSKGGPQFF. In DNA, the CDR3 is TGTGCCAGCAGTAAGGGGGGACCTCAGTTCTTC. Based on the CDR3 plus reference TRBV2 and TRBJ2-1, the full variable domain is EPEVTQTPSHQVTQMGQEVILRCVPISNHLYFYWYRQILGQKVEFLVSFYNNEISEKSEIFDDQFSVERPDGSNFTLKIRSTKLEDSAMYFCASSKGGPQFFGPGTRLTVL.